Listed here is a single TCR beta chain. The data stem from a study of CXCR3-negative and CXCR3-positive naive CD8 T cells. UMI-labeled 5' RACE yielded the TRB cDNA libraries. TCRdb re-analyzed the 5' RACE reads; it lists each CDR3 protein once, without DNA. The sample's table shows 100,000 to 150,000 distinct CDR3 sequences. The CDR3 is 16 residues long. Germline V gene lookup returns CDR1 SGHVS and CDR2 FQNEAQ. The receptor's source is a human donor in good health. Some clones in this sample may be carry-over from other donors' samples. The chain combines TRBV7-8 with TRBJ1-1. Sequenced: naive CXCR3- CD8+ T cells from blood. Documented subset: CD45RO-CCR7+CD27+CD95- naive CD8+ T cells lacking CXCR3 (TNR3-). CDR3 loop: CASSPPSGDLHTEAFF.